Listed below are T cell receptor beta chains from one sample, sequenced in a study of response to subunit inactivated influenza vaccine. Using its own MiXCR run on the RT-PCR reads, TCRdb lists one record per CDR3 protein. The sample holds 450,000 to 600,000 distinct CDR3 sequences, less than 8% seen once. This specimen consisted of PBMCs from blood, obtained roughly 24 months after vaccination. Receptor source: a man aged 45 to 70 who received an inactivated influenza vaccine. Each CDR3 is given with its conserved first and last residue. The D gene is left open where the match is weak. Expanded clones get a size class; other rows say once, few or many, or leave the size out.

V gene: TRBV3-1
D gene: TRBD2
J gene: TRBJ2-1
clone size: NA
CDR3 protein: CASSHSPSGIGYNEQFF
CDR3 DNA: TGTGCCAGCAGCCACTCCCCTAGCGGGATAGGGTACAATGAGCAGTTCTTC

V gene: TRBV10-3
D gene: TRBD1
J gene: TRBJ2-2
clone size: NA
CDR3 protein: CAIRYGTGPSGELFF
CDR3 DNA: TGTGCCATCAGATACGGGACAGGGCCATCCGGGGAGCTGTTTTTT

V gene: TRBV3-1
D gene: NA
J gene: TRBJ2-2
clone size: NA
CDR3 protein: CASSHSRGVRRTGELFF
CDR3 DNA: TGTGCCAGCAGCCACTCCAGGGGGGTACGGCGCACCGGGGAGCTGTTTTTT

V gene: TRBV29-1
D gene: TRBD1
J gene: TRBJ2-7
clone size: many
CDR3 protein: CSVETGYEQYF
CDR3 DNA: TGCAGCGTTGAGACAGGGTACGAGCAGTACTTC

V gene: TRBV2
D gene: NA
J gene: TRBJ1-5
clone size: NA
CDR3 protein: CASSEIGSNQPQHF
CDR3 DNA: TGTGCCAGCAGTGAAATAGGGAGCAATCAGCCCCAGCATTTT

V gene: TRBV5-1
D gene: NA
J gene: TRBJ2-5
clone size: few
CDR3 protein: CASSAGGSGETQYF
CDR3 DNA: TGCGCCAGCAGCGCTGGGGGTTCGGGAGAGACCCAGTACTTC

V gene: TRBV20-1
D gene: NA
J gene: TRBJ2-4
clone size: few
CDR3 protein: CSARPGVKAKNIQYF
CDR3 DNA: TGCAGTGCAAGACCCGGGGTCAAAGCCAAAAACATTCAGTACTTC

V gene: TRBV18
D gene: TRBD1
J gene: TRBJ2-5
clone size: NA
CDR3 protein: CASSRDSWYQETQYF
CDR3 DNA: TGTGCCAGCTCACGGGACAGCTGGTACCAAGAGACCCAGTACTTC

V gene: TRBV10-3
D gene: TRBD1
J gene: TRBJ1-2
clone size: many
CDR3 protein: CAISARDRVNGYTF
CDR3 DNA: TGTGCCATCAGTGCCCGGGACAGGGTTAATGGCTACACCTTC

V gene: TRBV20-1
D gene: NA
J gene: TRBJ2-3
clone size: many
CDR3 protein: CSAGPAGTDTQYF
CDR3 DNA: TGCAGTGCTGGCCCGGCGGGCACAGATACGCAGTATTTT

V gene: TRBV6-5
D gene: TRBD2
J gene: TRBJ2-5
clone size: NA
CDR3 protein: CASSSQTSWGETQYF
CDR3 DNA: TGTGCCAGCAGTTCACAGACTAGCTGGGGGGAGACCCAGTACTTC

V gene: TRBV29-1
D gene: TRBD1
J gene: TRBJ1-1
clone size: NA
CDR3 protein: CSGGQVTEAFF
CDR3 DNA: TGCAGCGGAGGACAGGTAACTGAAGCTTTCTTT

V gene: TRBV27
D gene: NA
J gene: TRBJ2-3
clone size: NA
CDR3 protein: CASAGGHTQYF
CDR3 DNA: TGTGCCAGCGCTGGCGGCCATACGCAGTATTTT

V gene: TRBV6-2/TRBV6-3
D gene: NA
J gene: TRBJ2-7
clone size: NA
CDR3 protein: CASRPARRAYEQYF
CDR3 DNA: TGTGCCAGCAGGCCGGCGCGTCGGGCCTACGAGCAGTACTTC

V gene: TRBV20-1
D gene: NA
J gene: TRBJ2-5
clone size: few
CDR3 protein: CSARLAGTVMETQYF
CDR3 DNA: TGCAGTGCTAGGCTTGCCGGGACTGTGATGGAGACCCAGTACTTC

V gene: TRBV7-2
D gene: NA
J gene: TRBJ1-6
clone size: many
CDR3 protein: CASSSGAYNSPLHF
CDR3 DNA: TGTGCCAGCAGCTCAGGGGCCTATAATTCACCCCTCCACTTT

V gene: TRBV7-6
D gene: NA
J gene: TRBJ1-5
clone size: NA
CDR3 protein: CASSLGTPGSNQPQHF
CDR3 DNA: TGTGCCAGCAGCTTAGGGACCCCTGGCAGCAATCAGCCCCAGCATTTT

V gene: TRBV7-8
D gene: TRBD1
J gene: TRBJ1-3
clone size: NA
CDR3 protein: CASSGRINRGPGNTIYF
CDR3 DNA: TGTGCCAGCAGCGGAAGGATTAACAGGGGGCCTGGAAACACCATATATTTT

V gene: TRBV2
D gene: NA
J gene: TRBJ2-7
clone size: NA
CDR3 protein: CASSVAGVASREQYF
CDR3 DNA: TGTGCCAGCAGTGTCGCGGGCGTAGCCTCCCGCGAGCAGTACTTC

V gene: TRBV7-2
D gene: NA
J gene: TRBJ2-2
clone size: many
CDR3 protein: CASSSRAPQLPGELFF
CDR3 DNA: TGTGCCAGCAGCTCCAGGGCGCCCCAATTACCCGGGGAGCTGTTTTTT

V gene: TRBV12-3/TRBV12-4
D gene: NA
J gene: TRBJ1-2
clone size: NA
CDR3 protein: CASSLDLVAGYTF
CDR3 DNA: TGTGCCAGCAGTTTAGATCTGGTAGCGGGCTACACCTTC

V gene: TRBV6-5
D gene: NA
J gene: TRBJ2-6
clone size: many
CDR3 protein: CASSSGVGANVLTF
CDR3 DNA: TGTGCCAGCAGTTCAGGGGTTGGGGCCAACGTCCTGACTTTC

V gene: TRBV3-1
D gene: NA
J gene: TRBJ1-2
clone size: NA
CDR3 protein: CASSQVPESGYGYTF
CDR3 DNA: TGTGCCAGCAGCCAAGTACCCGAAAGTGGTTATGGCTACACCTTC

V gene: TRBV6-1
D gene: TRBD1
J gene: TRBJ2-3
clone size: many
CDR3 protein: CASSSGQTLTDTQYF
CDR3 DNA: TGTGCCAGCAGCTCGGGACAGACGCTCACAGATACGCAGTATTTT

V gene: TRBV20-1
D gene: TRBD2
J gene: TRBJ2-1
clone size: NA
CDR3 protein: CSAGGLAGVAQFF
CDR3 DNA: TGCAGTGCTGGAGGACTAGCGGGAGTCGCGCAGTTCTTC

V gene: TRBV24-1
D gene: NA
J gene: TRBJ2-3
clone size: NA
CDR3 protein: CATSEKGTDTQYF
CDR3 DNA: TGTGCCACCAGTGAAAAGGGCACAGATACGCAGTATTTT

V gene: TRBV12-3/TRBV12-4
D gene: NA
J gene: TRBJ2-2
clone size: many
CDR3 protein: CASSSFFGGTGELFF
CDR3 DNA: TGTGCCAGCAGTTCTTTTTTTGGGGGCACCGGGGAGCTGTTTTTT

V gene: TRBV6-2/TRBV6-3
D gene: TRBD2
J gene: TRBJ2-7
clone size: many
CDR3 protein: CASSYSLPSGGYEQYF
CDR3 DNA: TGTGCCAGCAGTTACTCGTTACCTAGCGGGGGTTACGAGCAGTACTTC

V gene: TRBV12-3/TRBV12-4
D gene: TRBD2
J gene: TRBJ2-2
clone size: NA
CDR3 protein: CASSRGLAGASTGELFF
CDR3 DNA: TGTGCCAGCAGTCGGGGACTAGCGGGAGCGAGCACCGGGGAGCTGTTTTTT

V gene: TRBV5-8
D gene: NA
J gene: TRBJ2-1
clone size: many
CDR3 protein: CASSLSWYEQFF
CDR3 DNA: TGTGCCAGCAGCTTGAGTTGGTATGAGCAGTTCTTC

V gene: TRBV4-3
D gene: TRBD2
J gene: TRBJ2-3
clone size: few
CDR3 protein: CASSPGVLAGGPRTDTQYF
CDR3 DNA: TGCGCCAGCAGCCCCGGGGTACTAGCGGGAGGGCCTCGGACAGATACGCAGTATTTT

V gene: TRBV12-3/TRBV12-4
D gene: TRBD1
J gene: TRBJ2-1
clone size: NA
CDR3 protein: CASSSGTGRNNEQFF
CDR3 DNA: TGTGCCAGCAGTTCCGGGACAGGGCGGAACAATGAGCAGTTCTTC

V gene: TRBV4-3
D gene: NA
J gene: TRBJ2-1
clone size: many
CDR3 protein: CASSQEGWNEQFF
CDR3 DNA: TGCGCCAGCAGCCAGGAGGGATGGAATGAGCAGTTCTTC

V gene: TRBV3-1
D gene: NA
J gene: TRBJ2-1
clone size: NA
CDR3 protein: CASSQEHGYNEQFF
CDR3 DNA: TGTGCCAGCAGCCAAGAGCATGGCTACAATGAGCAGTTCTTC

V gene: TRBV12-3/TRBV12-4
D gene: TRBD2
J gene: TRBJ2-3
clone size: many
CDR3 protein: CASSLARLAADTQYF
CDR3 DNA: TGTGCCAGCAGTTTAGCTCGACTAGCTGCAGATACGCAGTATTTT

V gene: TRBV12-3/TRBV12-4
D gene: NA
J gene: TRBJ2-1
clone size: NA
CDR3 protein: CASSPRAIANEQFF
CDR3 DNA: TGTGCCAGCAGTCCCCGTGCGATAGCGAATGAGCAGTTCTTC

V gene: TRBV4-1
D gene: NA
J gene: TRBJ2-7
clone size: few
CDR3 protein: CASSQDPSVPTQQYF
CDR3 DNA: TGCGCCAGCAGCCAAGATCCTAGCGTCCCTACCCAGCAGTACTTC

V gene: TRBV11-2
D gene: NA
J gene: TRBJ1-6
clone size: NA
CDR3 protein: CASSPRWANSPLHF
CDR3 DNA: TGTGCCAGCAGCCCACGGTGGGCTAATTCACCCCTCCACTTT

V gene: TRBV6-2/TRBV6-3
D gene: TRBD2
J gene: TRBJ2-3
clone size: NA
CDR3 protein: CASSYSAGKSQYF
CDR3 DNA: TGTGCCAGCAGTTACTCAGCGGGAAAGTCGCAGTATTTT

V gene: TRBV4-2
D gene: TRBD2
J gene: TRBJ2-3
clone size: few
CDR3 protein: CASSQVRTSGVLSIHTDTQYF
CDR3 DNA: TGTGCCAGCAGCCAAGTTAGGACTAGCGGGGTCCTGTCGATACACACAGATACGCAGTATTTT

V gene: TRBV19
D gene: NA
J gene: TRBJ2-1
clone size: NA
CDR3 protein: CASSIRSQSYNEQFF
CDR3 DNA: TGTGCCAGTAGTATACGCAGTCAGTCCTACAATGAGCAGTTCTTC

V gene: TRBV12-3/TRBV12-4
D gene: NA
J gene: TRBJ2-6
clone size: few
CDR3 protein: CASSFGLSGANVLTF
CDR3 DNA: TGTGCCAGCAGTTTCGGGTTGTCTGGGGCCAACGTCCTGACTTTC

V gene: TRBV27
D gene: NA
J gene: TRBJ1-1
clone size: many
CDR3 protein: CASSLGAKNTEAFF
CDR3 DNA: TGTGCCAGCAGTTTAGGAGCCAAGAACACTGAAGCTTTCTTT

V gene: TRBV29-1
D gene: TRBD1
J gene: TRBJ2-6
clone size: NA
CDR3 protein: CSVQDRLDVLTF
CDR3 DNA: TGCAGCGTTCAGGACAGGCTCGACGTCCTGACTTTC

V gene: TRBV27
D gene: TRBD2
J gene: TRBJ2-2
clone size: few
CDR3 protein: CASSYLSGRSGELFF
CDR3 DNA: TGTGCCAGCAGTTATCTGAGCGGGAGATCCGGGGAGCTGTTTTTT

V gene: TRBV20-1
D gene: NA
J gene: TRBJ2-7
clone size: many
CDR3 protein: CSASFPQEQYF
CDR3 DNA: TGCAGTGCTTCTTTTCCGCAGGAGCAGTACTTC

V gene: TRBV7-9
D gene: NA
J gene: TRBJ2-1
clone size: few
CDR3 protein: CASSLELALNEQFF
CDR3 DNA: TGTGCCAGCAGCTTAGAACTCGCACTCAATGAGCAGTTCTTC

V gene: TRBV19
D gene: NA
J gene: TRBJ1-4
clone size: NA
CDR3 protein: CASSIPLRVATNEKLFF
CDR3 DNA: TGTGCCAGTAGTATACCCCTCCGAGTTGCAACTAATGAAAAACTGTTTTTT

V gene: TRBV5-5
D gene: TRBD1
J gene: TRBJ1-2
clone size: NA
CDR3 protein: CASSWTAGQANYGYTF
CDR3 DNA: TGTGCCAGCAGCTGGACCGCCGGACAGGCTAACTATGGCTACACCTTC